This T cell receptor beta chain was sequenced for a study of blood T cell repertoires in COVID-19. In the study overall: Both acute and convalescent COVID-19 samples were obtained from the United States, Italy and Spain. Nucleic acid was either cDNA or gDNA, and it came from T cells, B-cell-depleted T cells, or PBMCs.

This CDR3 has 15 residues. Germline V CDR1 and CDR2: SGHRS, YFSETQ. V trimming: 2 bases; J trimming: 4 bases; junction bases outside the gene matches: 6. In the original analysis: Cell counts per sample came from amplifying reference gene primers. The protocol was immunoSEQ multiplex PCR, while the TCRdb copy is restricted to in-frame clones and leaves out a portion. The V and J calls and the clone size are those of that table, but D and trimming were determined from the DNA. The data contain some 120,000 clones, about 80% of them singletons. Source material: peripheral blood. The TCR comes from a man between 60 and 70 years old with acute or convalescent COVID-19. V and J are TRBV5-1 and TRBJ1-2, with 9 bases lining up with TRBD1. CDR3 DNA: TGCGCCAGCAGCTTTAGACAGGGGGACGTCTATGGCTACACCTTC. This translates into CASSFRQGDVYGYTF.